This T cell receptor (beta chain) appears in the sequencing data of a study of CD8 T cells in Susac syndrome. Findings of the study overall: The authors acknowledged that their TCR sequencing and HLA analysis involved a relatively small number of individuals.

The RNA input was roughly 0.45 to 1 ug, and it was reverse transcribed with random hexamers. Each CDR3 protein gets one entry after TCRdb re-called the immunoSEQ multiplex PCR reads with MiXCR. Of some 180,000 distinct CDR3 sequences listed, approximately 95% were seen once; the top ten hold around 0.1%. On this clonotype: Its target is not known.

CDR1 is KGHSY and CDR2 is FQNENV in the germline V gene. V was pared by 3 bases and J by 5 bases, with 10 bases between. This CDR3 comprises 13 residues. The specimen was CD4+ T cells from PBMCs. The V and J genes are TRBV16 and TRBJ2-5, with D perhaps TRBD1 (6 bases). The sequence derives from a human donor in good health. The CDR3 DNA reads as TGTGCCAGCAGCCAGCACAGGGTGGAGACCCAGTACTTC. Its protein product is CASSQHRVETQYF.